These 9 T cell receptor beta chains share one sample of origin, sequenced in a study of cytomegalovirus exposure and HLA in healthy donors. The PCR made use of 60 Vbeta and 13 Jbeta primers. Assay: immunoSEQ multiplex PCR; the TCRdb copy retains only in-frame clones and omits some. The sample includes some 140,000 clones, roughly three quarters of them seen just once. Specimen: PBMCs. These receptors came from a man aged 18 to 30 in good health and CMV-seronegative.

V gene TRBV30 combines with J gene TRBJ1-5; 7 bases map to TRBD1. The CDR3 runs to 15 residues. V lost 0 bases, J lost 1 base, and 3 bases stayed unmatched. CDR1 and CDR2 from the germline V gene are GTSNPN and SVGIG (reference sequence). This chain's CDR3 is CAWSVQQGSNQPQHF. The CDR3 nucleotides are TGTGCCTGGAGTGTACAACAGGGGAGCAATCAGCCCCAGCATTTT. Filled out from reference TRBV30 and TRBJ1-5, the complete variable domain reads SQTIHQWPATLVQPVGSPLSLECTVEGTSNPNLYWYRQAAGRGLQLLFYSVGIGQISSEVPQNLSASRPQDRQFILSSKKLLLSDSGFYLCAWSVQQGSNQPQHFGDGTRLSIL.

This clone was picked up a small number of times. V and J are TRBV2 and TRBJ1-1, with D unresolved. The CDR3 contains 13 residues. Trimming cost V 6 bases and J 1 base, with 9 bases left between them. Per germline, CDR1 SNHLY and CDR2 FYNNEI. The CDR3 bases are TGTGCCAGCAGGTACACAACGAACACTGAAGCTTTCTTT. Its translation: CASRYTTNTEAFF.

This chain links TRBV19 with TRBJ2-1; D ambiguous. The CDR3 extends over 14 amino acids. The V gene's germline CDR1 is LNHDA and CDR2 SQIVND (reference sequence). V lost 3 bases and J 0 bases, leaving 6 bases between the germline ends. CDR3: CASSILSSYNEQFF. The DNA of the CDR3 is TGTGCCAGTAGTATCTTGAGCTCCTACAATGAGCAGTTCTTC. The entire variable domain, with the rest obtained from reference TRBV19 and TRBJ2-1, is as follows: DGGITQSPKYLFRKEGQNVTLSCEQNLNHDAMYWYRQDPGQGLRLIYYSQIVNDFQKGDIAEGYSVSREKKESFPLTVTSAQKNPTAFYLCASSILSSYNEQFFGPGTRLTVL.

The rearrangement links TRBV5-1 to TRBJ1-2, with 7 positions matching TRBD1. The CDR3 runs 16 residues. Looked up from germline, CDR1 is SGHRS and CDR2 is YFSETQ. The ends lost 1 base at V and 4 bases at J; junction bases unmatched: 10. CDR3 loop: CASSLSPTTGIYGYTF. The CDR3 DNA is TGCGCCAGCAGCTTGTCACCCACGACAGGGATCTATGGCTACACCTTC.

The CDR3 here is CASSLPGHPIEQYF. The CDR3 DNA sequence: TGTGCCAGCAGCTTACCGGGACACCCTATCGAGCAGTACTTC. J is TRBJ2-7 and V is TRBV7-2, with TRBD1 as a possible D gene (6 bases). The V and J ends lost 2 bases and 6 bases respectively, with 14 bases between them. Germline-derived CDR1 and CDR2 are SGHTA and FQGNSA. The CDR3 runs 14 residues.

The chain employs TRBV4-3 and TRBJ2-1, with a possible D match to TRBD2 (6 bases). CDR3 length equals 14 residues. Trimming shortened V by 3 bases and J by 9 bases, and 15 bases separated the two germline ends. Germline loops: CDR1 LGHNA, CDR2 YSLEER. DNA of the CDR3: TGCGCCAGCAGCCATGGGACTGCTCTGGGTGAGCAGTTCTTC. Protein sequence: CASSHGTALGEQFF.

The chain is built from TRBV11-2 and TRBJ2-7, with D possibly TRBD1 on 6 matching bases. Looked up from germline, CDR1 is SGHAT and CDR2 is FQNNGV. Trimming removed 7 bases at V and 4 bases at J, with 14 bases between. The CDR3 extends over 13 amino acids. CDR3 nucleotides: TGTGCCAGCATGCACAGGGAAAGTTACGAGCAGTACTTC. Encoded protein: CASMHRESYEQYF.

The V call is TRBV15, the J call TRBJ1-4; D is perhaps TRBD1 (5 bases). This CDR3 comprises 12 residues. Trimming removed 1 base at V and 8 bases at J, with 5 bases between. Germline V CDR1 and CDR2: LNHNV, YYDKDF (reference sequence). Here the CDR3 reads CATSRGGEKLFF. The CDR3 nucleotides are TGTGCCACCAGCAGAGGGGGCGAAAAACTGTTTTTT.

The chain recombines TRBV18 with TRBJ1-5; D gene uncertain. The germline gives CDR1 KGHSH, CDR2 LQKENI. V was trimmed by 6 bases and J by 2 bases, leaving 23 bases between them. CDR3 length equals 18 residues. The CDR3 DNA follows: TGTGCCAGCTCCCTGTGCGTTCGAGGGAGAACAGGCAATCAGCCCCAGCATTTT. This sequence encodes CASSLCVRGRTGNQPQHF.